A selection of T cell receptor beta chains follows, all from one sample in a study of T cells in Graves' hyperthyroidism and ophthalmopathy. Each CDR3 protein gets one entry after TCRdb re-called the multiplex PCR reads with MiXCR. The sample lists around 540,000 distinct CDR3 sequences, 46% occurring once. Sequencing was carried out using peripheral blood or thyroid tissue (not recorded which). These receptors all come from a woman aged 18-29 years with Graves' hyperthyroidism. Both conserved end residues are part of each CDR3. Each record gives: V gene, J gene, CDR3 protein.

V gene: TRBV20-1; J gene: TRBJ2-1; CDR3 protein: CSARSRQGNEQFF
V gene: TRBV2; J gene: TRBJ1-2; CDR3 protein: CASSVGLGQPRAFGDTF
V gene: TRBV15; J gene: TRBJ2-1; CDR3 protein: CATSRGDSYNEQFF
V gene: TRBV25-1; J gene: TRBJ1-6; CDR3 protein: CASSEYRGQGNSPLHF
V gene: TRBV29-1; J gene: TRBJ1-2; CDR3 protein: CSGAGTGGYTF
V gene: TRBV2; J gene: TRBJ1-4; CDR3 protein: CASSEDNPTGSEKLFF
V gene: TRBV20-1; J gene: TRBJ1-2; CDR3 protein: CSVRDSRNNGYTF
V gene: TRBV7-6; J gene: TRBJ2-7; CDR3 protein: CASRRTAYEQYF
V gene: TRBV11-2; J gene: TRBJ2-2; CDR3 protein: CASSPPGGTGELFF
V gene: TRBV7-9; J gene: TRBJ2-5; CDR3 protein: CASSTELETQYF
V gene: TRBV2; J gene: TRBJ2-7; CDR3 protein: CASPPGPVSYEQYF
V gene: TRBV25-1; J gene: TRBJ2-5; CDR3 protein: CASSASPQETQYF
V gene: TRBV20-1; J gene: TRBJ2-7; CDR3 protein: CSAGGRSYEQYF
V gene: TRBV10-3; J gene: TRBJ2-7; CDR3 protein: CATGTSVTEQYF
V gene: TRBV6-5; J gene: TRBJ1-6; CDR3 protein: CASSYTVTSYNSPLHF
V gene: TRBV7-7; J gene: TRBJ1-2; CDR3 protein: CASSSPYDKANYGYTF
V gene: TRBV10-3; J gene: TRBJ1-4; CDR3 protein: CAISGTGRANEKLFF
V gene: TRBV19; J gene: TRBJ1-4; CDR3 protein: CASSIPRKLFF
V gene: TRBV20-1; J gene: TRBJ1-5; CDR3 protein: CSATTGGEWDQPQHF
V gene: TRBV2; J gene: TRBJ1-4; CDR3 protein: CASSPGPRPGEKLFF
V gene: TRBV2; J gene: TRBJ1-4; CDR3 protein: CASSEGQGRVEKLFF
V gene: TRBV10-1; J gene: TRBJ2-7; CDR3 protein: CAGSSGTTSYEQYF
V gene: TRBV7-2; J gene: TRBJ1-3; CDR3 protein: CASSLTGQAGNTIYF
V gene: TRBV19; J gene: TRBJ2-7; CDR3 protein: CASSLSKGATYEQYF
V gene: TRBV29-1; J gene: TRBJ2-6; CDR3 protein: CSVDRGRGTEAF
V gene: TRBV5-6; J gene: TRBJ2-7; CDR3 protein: CASSPLAKTYEQYF
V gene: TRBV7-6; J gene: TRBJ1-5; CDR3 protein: CASSQEREPQHF
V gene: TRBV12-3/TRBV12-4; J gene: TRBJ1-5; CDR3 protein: CASSLNSYQPQHF
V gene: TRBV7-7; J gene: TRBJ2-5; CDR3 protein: CASSLTRGSSQEPQYF
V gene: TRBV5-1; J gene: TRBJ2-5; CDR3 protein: CASSMIDRGPETQYF
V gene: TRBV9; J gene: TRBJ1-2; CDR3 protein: CASSVAGGRANYGYTF
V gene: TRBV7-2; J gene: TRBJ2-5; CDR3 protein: CASTKALETQYF
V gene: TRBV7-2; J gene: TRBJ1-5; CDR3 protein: CASSLSALSNQPQHF
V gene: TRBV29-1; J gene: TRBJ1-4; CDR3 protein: CSVEPDRVSEKLFF
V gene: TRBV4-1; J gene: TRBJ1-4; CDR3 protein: CASSQDPAVESEKLFF
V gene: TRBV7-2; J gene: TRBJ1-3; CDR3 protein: CASSLYGSDTIYF
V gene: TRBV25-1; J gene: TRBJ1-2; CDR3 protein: CASSELGTGGYTF